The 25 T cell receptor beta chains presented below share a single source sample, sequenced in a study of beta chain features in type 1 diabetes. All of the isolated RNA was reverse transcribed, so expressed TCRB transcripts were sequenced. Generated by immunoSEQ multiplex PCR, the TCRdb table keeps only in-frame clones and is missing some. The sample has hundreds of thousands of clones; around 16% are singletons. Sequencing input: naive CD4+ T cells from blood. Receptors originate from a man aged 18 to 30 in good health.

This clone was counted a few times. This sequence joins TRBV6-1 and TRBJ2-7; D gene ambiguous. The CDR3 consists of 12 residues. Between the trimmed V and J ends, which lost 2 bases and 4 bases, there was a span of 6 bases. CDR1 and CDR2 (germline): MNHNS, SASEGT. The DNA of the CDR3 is TGTGCCAGCAGTGAATTGGTTTACGAGCAGTACTTC. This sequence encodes CASSELVYEQYF.

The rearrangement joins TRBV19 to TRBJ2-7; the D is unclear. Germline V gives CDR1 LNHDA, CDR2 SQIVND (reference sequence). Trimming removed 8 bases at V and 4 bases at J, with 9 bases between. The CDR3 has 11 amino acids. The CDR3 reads CASGDRYEQYF. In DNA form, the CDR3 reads TGTGCCAGTGGAGACCGTTACGAGCAGTACTTC.

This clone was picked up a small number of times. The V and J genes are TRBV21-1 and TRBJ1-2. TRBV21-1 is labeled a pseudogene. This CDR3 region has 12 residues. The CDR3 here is CASILPPEGQTF. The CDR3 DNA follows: TGTGCCAGCATTCTTCCCCCCGAAGGGCAGACCTTC.

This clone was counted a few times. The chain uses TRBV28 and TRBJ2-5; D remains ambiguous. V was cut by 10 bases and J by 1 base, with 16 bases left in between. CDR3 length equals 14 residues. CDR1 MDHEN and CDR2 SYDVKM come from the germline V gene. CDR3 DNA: TGTGCCACCCGCCTTCAGAGTTCCCAAGAGACCCAGTACTTC. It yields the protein CATRLQSSQETQYF.

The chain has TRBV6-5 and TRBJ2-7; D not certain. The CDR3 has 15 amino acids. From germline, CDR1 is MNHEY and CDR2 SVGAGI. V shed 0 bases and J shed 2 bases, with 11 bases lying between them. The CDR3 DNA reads TGTGCCAGCAGTTACTCTGGCGGCGGAACCTACGAGCAGTACTTC. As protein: CASSYSGGGTYEQYF.

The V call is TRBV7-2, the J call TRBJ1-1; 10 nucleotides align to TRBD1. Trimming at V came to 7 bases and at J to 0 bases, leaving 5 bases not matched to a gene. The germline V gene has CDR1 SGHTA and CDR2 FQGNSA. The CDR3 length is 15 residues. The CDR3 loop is CASTLTGGMNTEAFF. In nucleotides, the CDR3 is TGTGCCAGCACCCTGACAGGGGGCATGAACACTGAAGCTTTCTTT.

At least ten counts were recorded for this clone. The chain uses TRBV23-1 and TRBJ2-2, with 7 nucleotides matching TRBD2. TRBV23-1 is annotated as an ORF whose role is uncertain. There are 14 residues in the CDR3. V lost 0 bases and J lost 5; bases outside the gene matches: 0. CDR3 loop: CASSQSGGTGELFF. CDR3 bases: TGCGCCAGCAGTCAATCCGGGGGGACCGGGGAGCTGTTTTTT.

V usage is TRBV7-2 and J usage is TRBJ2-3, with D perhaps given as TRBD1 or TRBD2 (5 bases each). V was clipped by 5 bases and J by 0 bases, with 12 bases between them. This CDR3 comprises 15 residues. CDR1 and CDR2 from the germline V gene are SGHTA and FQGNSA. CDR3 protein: CASSNRGFSTDTQYF. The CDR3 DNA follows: TGTGCCAGCAGCAACCGGGGCTTTAGCACAGATACGCAGTATTTT.

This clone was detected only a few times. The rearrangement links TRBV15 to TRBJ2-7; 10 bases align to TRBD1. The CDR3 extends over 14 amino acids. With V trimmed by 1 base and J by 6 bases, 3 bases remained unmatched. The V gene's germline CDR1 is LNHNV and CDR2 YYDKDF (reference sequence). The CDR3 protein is CATSRGDRGPEQYF. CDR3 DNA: TGTGCCACCAGCAGAGGGGACAGGGGCCCCGAGCAGTACTTC.

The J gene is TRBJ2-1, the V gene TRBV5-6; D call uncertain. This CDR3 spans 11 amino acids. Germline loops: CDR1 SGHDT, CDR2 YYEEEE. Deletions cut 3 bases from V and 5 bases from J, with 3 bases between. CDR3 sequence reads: CASSSNNEQFF. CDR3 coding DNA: TGTGCCAGCAGCTCTAACAATGAGCAGTTCTTC.

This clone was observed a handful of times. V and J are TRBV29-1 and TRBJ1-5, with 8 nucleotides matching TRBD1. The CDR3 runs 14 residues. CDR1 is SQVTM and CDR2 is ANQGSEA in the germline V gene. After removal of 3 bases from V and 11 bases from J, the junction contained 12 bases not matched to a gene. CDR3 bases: TGCAGCGTTGAGGTCGGCACAGGGGGTAGGGCCCAGCATTTT. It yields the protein CSVEVGTGGRAQHF.

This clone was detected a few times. CDR3 nucleotides: TGCAGCGTTGACGGGGGCCGGAGGCAGCCCCAGCATTTT. Amino acid sequence: CSVDGGRRQPQHF. The V and J genes are TRBV29-1 and TRBJ1-5, with a possible D match to TRBD1 (6 bases). Germline-derived CDR1 and CDR2 are SQVTM and ANQGSEA. The CDR3 contains 13 residues. Trimming left V 3 bases short and J 7 bases short, with 13 bases between.

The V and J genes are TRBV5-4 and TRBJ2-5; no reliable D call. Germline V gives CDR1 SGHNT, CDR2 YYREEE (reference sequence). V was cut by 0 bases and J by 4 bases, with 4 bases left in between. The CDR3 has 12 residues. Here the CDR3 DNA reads TGTGCCAGCAGCTTGGTTTCAGAGACCCAGTACTTC. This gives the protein CASSLVSETQYF.

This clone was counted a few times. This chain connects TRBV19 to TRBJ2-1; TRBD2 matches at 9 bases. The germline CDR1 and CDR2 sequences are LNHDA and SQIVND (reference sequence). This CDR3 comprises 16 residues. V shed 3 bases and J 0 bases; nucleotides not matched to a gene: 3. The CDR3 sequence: CASSILTSGSYNEQFF. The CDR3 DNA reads TGTGCCAGTAGTATTTTGACTAGCGGCTCCTACAATGAGCAGTTCTTC.

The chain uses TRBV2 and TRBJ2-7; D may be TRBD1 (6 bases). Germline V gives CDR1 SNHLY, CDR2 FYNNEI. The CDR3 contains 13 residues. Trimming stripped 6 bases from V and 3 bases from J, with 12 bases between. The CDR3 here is CASSEQGLYEQYF. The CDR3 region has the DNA TGTGCCAGCAGCGAACAGGGCCTCTACGAGCAGTACTTC.

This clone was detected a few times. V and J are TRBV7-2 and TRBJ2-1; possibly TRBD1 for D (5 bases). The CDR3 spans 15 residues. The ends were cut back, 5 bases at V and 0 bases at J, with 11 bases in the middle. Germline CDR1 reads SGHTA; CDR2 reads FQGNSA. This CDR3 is CASSPGRSSYNEQFF. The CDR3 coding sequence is TGTGCCAGCAGCCCAGGGCGGAGCTCCTACAATGAGCAGTTCTTC.

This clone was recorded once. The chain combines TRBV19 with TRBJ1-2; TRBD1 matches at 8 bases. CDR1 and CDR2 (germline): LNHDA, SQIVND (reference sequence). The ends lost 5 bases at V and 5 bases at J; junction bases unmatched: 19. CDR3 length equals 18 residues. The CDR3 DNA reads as TGTGCCAGTAGTGTCAAGAAGCAGGGGGCTTTGTTTATGTATGGCTACACCTTC. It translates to CASSVKKQGALFMYGYTF.

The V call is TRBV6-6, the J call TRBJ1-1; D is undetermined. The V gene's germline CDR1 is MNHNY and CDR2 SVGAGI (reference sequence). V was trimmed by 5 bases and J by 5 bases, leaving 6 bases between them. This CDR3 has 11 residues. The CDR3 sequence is CASSENTEAFF. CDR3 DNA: TGTGCCAGCAGTGAAAATACTGAAGCTTTCTTT.

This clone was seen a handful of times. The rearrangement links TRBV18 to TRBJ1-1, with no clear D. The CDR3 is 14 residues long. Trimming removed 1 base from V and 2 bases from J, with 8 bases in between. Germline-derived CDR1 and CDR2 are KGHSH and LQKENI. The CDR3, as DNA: TGTGCCAGCTCACCACTGCCTACTAACACTGAAGCTTTCTTT. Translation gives CASSPLPTNTEAFF.

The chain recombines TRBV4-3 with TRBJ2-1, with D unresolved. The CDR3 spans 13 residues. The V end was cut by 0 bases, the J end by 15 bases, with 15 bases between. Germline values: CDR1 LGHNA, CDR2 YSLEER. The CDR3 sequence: CASSQEIHSIGFF. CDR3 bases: TGCGCCAGCAGCCAAGAAATCCACTCGATTGGGTTCTTC.

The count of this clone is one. CDR3 DNA: TGCGCCAGCAGGCTTACAGGTGCAACTAATGAAAAACTGTTTTTT. This translates into CASRLTGATNEKLFF. The chain links TRBV4-3 to TRBJ1-4; D is possibly TRBD1 (5 bases). The CDR3 is 15 residues long. Trimming stripped 6 bases from V and 0 bases from J, with 11 bases between. CDR1 LGHNA and CDR2 YSLEER come from the germline V gene.

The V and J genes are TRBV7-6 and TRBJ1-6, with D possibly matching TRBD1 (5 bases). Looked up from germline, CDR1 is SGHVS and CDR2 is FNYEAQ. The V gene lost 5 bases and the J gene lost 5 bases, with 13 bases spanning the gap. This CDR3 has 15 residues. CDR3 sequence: CASSPREGDNSPLHF. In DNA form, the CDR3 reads TGTGCCAGCAGCCCCCGGGAAGGGGATAATTCACCCCTCCACTTT. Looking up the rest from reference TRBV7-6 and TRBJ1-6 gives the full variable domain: GAGVSQSPRYKVTKRGQDVALRCDPISGHVSLYWYRQALGQGPEFLTYFNYEAQQDKSGLPNDRFSAERPEGSISTLTIQRTEQRDSAMYRCASSPREGDNSPLHFGNGTRLTVT.

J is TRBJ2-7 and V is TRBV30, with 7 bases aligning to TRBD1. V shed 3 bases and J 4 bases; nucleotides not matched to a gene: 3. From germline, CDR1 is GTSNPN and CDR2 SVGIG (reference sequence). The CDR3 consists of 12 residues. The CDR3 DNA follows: TGTGCCTGGAGCCAACAGGGGTACGAGCAGTACTTC. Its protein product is CAWSQQGYEQYF.

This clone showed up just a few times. CDR3 in DNA: TGTGCCAGCAGTGAAGCGGTTGCGTCGTCGGAGCAGTTCTTC. Protein: CASSEAVASSEQFF. V gene TRBV6-1 combines with J gene TRBJ2-1; D not certain. The CDR3 covers 14 residues. Trimming cost V 0 bases and J 10 bases, with 13 bases left between them. Per the germline V gene, CDR1 is MNHNS and CDR2 is SASEGT.

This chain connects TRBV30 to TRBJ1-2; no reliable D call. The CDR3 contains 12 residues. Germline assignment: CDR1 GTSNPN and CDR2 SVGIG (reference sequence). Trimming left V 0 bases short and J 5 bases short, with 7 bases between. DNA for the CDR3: TGTGCCTGGAGTGTTTCGGCTTATGGCTACACCTTC. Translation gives CAWSVSAYGYTF.